The present entry profiles one T cell receptor beta chain with its context. Its antigen is not known. This record belongs to a study of T-cell memory formation after mild COVID-19. The CDR3 totals 14 residues. The ends were cut back, 4 bases at V and 5 bases at J, with 13 bases in the middle. Germline loops: CDR1 KGHSH, CDR2 LQKENI. One entry per CDR3 protein, called by TCRdb with MiXCR from the 5' RACE reads. Found here are approximately 400,000 distinct CDR3 sequences, approximately 24% of them singletons; the top ten hold around 8.7%. Study results and limitations: A balance of CD4 and CD8 characterized clones contracting day 15 to 85, whereas later expanders leaned CD4+. Mainly CM and EM harbored the contracting CD4+ clones; mainly EMRA harbored the CD8+ ones. Nothing showed for sure that second-wave clones peaking on day 37 were SARS-CoV-2 specific.

The chain carries TRBV18 and TRBJ2-3, with D perhaps given as TRBD1 or TRBD2 (5 bases each). The sequence was obtained from an adult woman who had mild COVID-19 (a few samples of this study predate the infection). Cell type and time point are not known. Sample: PBMCs or a T cell subset sorted from them (not recorded which). CDR3: CASSLGRTRDTQYF. CDR3 in DNA: TGTGCCAGCTCACTGGGACGAACGCGAGATACGCAGTATTTT. Using reference TRBV18 and TRBJ2-3 for the parts outside the CDR3, the full variable domain is NAGVMQNPRHLVRRRGQEARLRCSPMKGHSHVYWYRQLPEEGLKFMVYLQKENIIDESGMPKERFSAEFPKEGPSILRIQQVVRGDSAAYFCASSLGRTRDTQYFGPGTRLTVL.